This T cell receptor (beta chain) was recovered during a study of control samples from healthy donors and cancer patients. This table comes from immunoSEQ multiplex PCR, and its TCRdb copy is limited to in-frame clones, with some not included. The sample holds around 82,000 clones, around 87% seen once. This TCR derives from a man aged 50 or older in good health. The sequencing input was blood.

CDR3 sequence reads: CASSSLAGVSNEQFF. The DNA of the CDR3 is TGTGCCAGCAGCTCGCTAGCGGGAGTGTCCAATGAGCAGTTCTTC. The V call is TRBV11-2, the J call TRBJ2-1; TRBD2 agrees at 10 bases. The CDR3 sequence is 15 residues long. Trimming cost V 4 bases and J 6 bases; bases outside gene matches: 6. Germline values: CDR1 SGHAT, CDR2 FQNNGV.